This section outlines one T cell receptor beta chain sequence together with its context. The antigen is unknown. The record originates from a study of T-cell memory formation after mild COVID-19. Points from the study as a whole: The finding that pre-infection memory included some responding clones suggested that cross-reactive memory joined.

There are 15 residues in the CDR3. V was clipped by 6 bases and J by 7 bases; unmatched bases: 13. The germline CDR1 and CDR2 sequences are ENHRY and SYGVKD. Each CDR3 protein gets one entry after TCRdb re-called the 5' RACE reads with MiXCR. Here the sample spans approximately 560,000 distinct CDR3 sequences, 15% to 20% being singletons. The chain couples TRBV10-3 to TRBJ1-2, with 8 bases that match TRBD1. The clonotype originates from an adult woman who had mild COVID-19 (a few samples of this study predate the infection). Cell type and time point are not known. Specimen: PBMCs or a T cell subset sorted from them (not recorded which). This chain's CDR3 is CAISAPDRGGGGYTF. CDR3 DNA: TGTGCCATCAGCGCTCCCGACAGGGGAGGAGGTGGCTACACCTTC.